This T cell receptor (beta chain) was sequenced for a study of early T cells in non-severe SARS-CoV-2 infection. Study information: It was bulk RNA from unsorted whole blood that was sequenced, and the chains were unpaired. Study outcomes and limitations: The matching step, a VDJdb search, favored anti-spike CD8 responses and missed private and CD4 specificities.

This CDR3 has 15 amino acids. CDR1 SGDLS and CDR2 YYNGEE come from the germline V gene. V lost 0 bases, J lost 3 bases, and 12 bases lay in between. Individual cDNA molecules received unique molecular identifiers. TCRdb re-called the 5' RACE reads with MiXCR, one entry per CDR3 protein. There are more than 20,000 distinct CDR3 sequences in the sample; 4% to 5.5% occur only once, and about 20% lies in the top ten. This clonotype appeared many times. What it binds is unknown. Sequencing was done on a sample of whole blood. This sequence originates from an adult who was a healthcare worker with PCR-confirmed SARS-CoV-2 infection or an uninfected control (not recorded which). J is TRBJ1-2 and V is TRBV9, with a weak D call TRBD1 (6 bases). The CDR3 spells CASSVAGGADYGYTF. The CDR3, as DNA: TGTGCCAGCAGCGTAGCGGGGGGCGCGGACTATGGCTACACCTTC.